Below are 27 T cell receptor beta chains sequenced from a single sample in a study of radiotherapy plus CTLA-4 blockade in lung cancer. Clones were sequenced by immunoSEQ multiplex PCR, and TCRdb holds only the in-frame ones, with some missing. This sample has more than 95,000 clones, with approximately 84% found just once. Sequenced material: peripheral blood, taken from a patient treated with radiotherapy plus ipilimumab. The source of these receptors is a human donor with non-small cell lung cancer who had a partial response to radiotherapy plus ipilimumab.

A single count supports this clone. The chain couples TRBV30 to TRBJ2-5, with D perhaps TRBD1 (6 bases). CDR1 GTSNPN and CDR2 SVGIG come from the germline V gene (reference sequence). The V end lost 4 bases, the J end lost 4 bases, and 7 bases lay between the germline ends. This CDR3 contains 11 residues. CDR3 loop: CAWTRGETQYF. The CDR3 nucleotides are TGTGCCTGGACCAGGGGAGAGACCCAGTACTTC.

This chain joins TRBV6-5 and TRBJ1-5; D is ambiguous. The V end lost 7 bases, the J end lost 4 bases, and 8 bases lay between the germline ends. The CDR3 loop spans 12 amino acids. From germline, CDR1 is MNHEY and CDR2 SVGAGI. As DNA, the CDR3 is TGTGCCAGCAACCGCGCTAATCAGCCCCAGCATTTT. Protein product: CASNRANQPQHF.

This sequence joins TRBV7-8 and TRBJ2-2; TRBD2 matches 11 bases. Germline values: CDR1 SGHVS, CDR2 FQNEAQ. The CDR3 contains 17 residues. The junction had 9 bases not matched to a gene; V was cut back by 2 bases and J by 7 bases. The CDR3 loop is CASSLRVAGGPGGELFF. CDR3 in DNA: TGTGCCAGCAGCTTAAGAGTAGCGGGAGGGCCTGGCGGGGAGCTGTTTTTT.

This clone was observed a few times. The same CDR3 can be traced to other DNA sequences in this sample. This chain uses TRBV7-2 with TRBJ2-1, with D perhaps matching TRBD1 (6 bases). The CDR3 covers 15 residues. The germline gives CDR1 SGHTA, CDR2 FQGNSA. V dropped 1 base and J dropped 1 base, with 8 bases sitting between them. The CDR3 here is CASSLGQGSYNEQFF. CDR3 nucleotides: TGTGCCAGCAGCTTAGGGCAGGGGTCCTACAATGAGCAGTTCTTC.

The rearrangement uses TRBV13 and TRBJ1-5; 12 nucleotides align to TRBD1. J gave up 2 bases and V 5 bases, and 13 bases lay outside the gene matches. Germline V CDR1 and CDR2: PRHDT, FYEKMQ (reference sequence). CDR3 size: 19 residues. The CDR3 loop is CASSRMRGQGAAGNQPQHF. In DNA form, the CDR3 reads TGTGCCAGCAGCCGCATGAGGGGACAGGGGGCCGCTGGCAATCAGCCCCAGCATTTT.

The chain joins TRBV10-3 to TRBJ2-5; a weak D match, TRBD2 (6 bases). The V gene lost 6 bases and the J gene lost 2 bases, with 10 bases spanning the gap. The CDR3 contains 13 residues. Per germline, CDR1 ENHRY and CDR2 SYGVKD. CDR3 sequence reads: CAIRRELQETQYF. CDR3 DNA: TGTGCCATCAGGCGGGAACTACAAGAGACCCAGTACTTC.

The genes are TRBV2 and TRBJ1-1; D is unresolved. V gave up 5 bases and J gave up 1 base, with 11 bases separating them. The CDR3 extends over 14 amino acids. CDR1 SNHLY and CDR2 FYNNEI come from the germline V gene. The CDR3 loop is CASSPSGGNTEAFF. CDR3 nucleotides: TGTGCCAGCAGTCCAAGCGGAGGGAACACTGAAGCTTTCTTT.

This clone was seen a handful of times. CDR3 loop: CASSLSLGGENTEAFF. The CDR3, as DNA: TGCGCCAGCAGCTTGAGTTTAGGGGGTGAGAACACTGAAGCTTTCTTT. The chain combines TRBV5-1 with TRBJ1-1; possible D gene TRBD1, 6 bases. CDR1 and CDR2 (germline): SGHRS, YFSETQ. V lost 1 base and J lost 1, with 14 bases in between. This CDR3 is built from 16 residues.

This chain connects TRBV27 to TRBJ2-1; 9 positions agree with TRBD2. V trimming: 7 bases; J trimming: 0 bases; junction bases outside the gene matches: 10. The CDR3 has 17 amino acids. Germline assignment: CDR1 MNHEY and CDR2 SMNVEV (reference sequence). Here the CDR3 reads CASNPSAGGLSYNEQFF. In DNA, the CDR3 is TGTGCCAGCAACCCGTCAGCGGGGGGCCTCTCCTACAATGAGCAGTTCTTC.

This clone was picked up a small number of times. The chain joins TRBV10-1 to TRBJ2-5, with no clear D. CDR1 and CDR2 from the germline V gene are WNHNN and SYGVQD (reference sequence). The CDR3 covers 13 residues. The V gene lost 3 bases and the J gene lost 12 bases, with 17 bases spanning the gap. The chain's CDR3 is CASSDVVRGAKYF. The CDR3 bases are TGCGCCAGCAGTGATGTCGTCCGAGGCGCCAAGTACTTC.

The chain joins TRBV7-2 to TRBJ2-4; 7 bases match TRBD2. CDR3 length: 15 amino acids. Germline V gives CDR1 SGHTA, CDR2 FQGNSA. J lost 7 bases, V lost 5 bases, and 11 bases had no gene match. The CDR3 DNA reads TGTGCCAGCAGCCTCGACGGCGGGAGCGGGAACATTCAGTACTTC. Amino acid sequence: CASSLDGGSGNIQYF.

The rearrangement joins TRBV9 to TRBJ2-7; possibly TRBD1 for D (6 bases). The CDR3 totals 13 residues. Trimming shortened V by 5 bases and J by 4 bases, and 13 bases separated the two germline ends. Per germline, CDR1 SGDLS and CDR2 YYNGEE. CDR3 protein: CASSPGTGYEQYV. As DNA, the CDR3 is TGTGCCAGCAGTCCTGGAACAGGGTACGAGCAGTACGTC.

The chain is built from TRBV5-6 and TRBJ1-2; 8 positions agree with TRBD1. The CDR3 runs 18 residues. The V segment lost 0 bases and the J segment 0 bases; nucleotides outside the gene matches: 10. Germline loops: CDR1 SGHDT, CDR2 YYEEEE. The CDR3 nucleotides are TGTGCCAGCAGCTTGGGTGCCTTTCAGGGGGCATCTAACTATGGCTACACCTTC. Residues: CASSLGAFQGASNYGYTF.

The chain has TRBV21-1 and TRBJ1-5; TRBD1, the table's D call, was not compared with the DNA. TRBV21-1 is a known pseudogene. The CDR3 runs to 14 residues. Here the CDR3 reads CASNLGQGACVQHF. Here the CDR3 DNA reads TGTGCCAGCAACCTCGGGCAGGGGGCATGCGTTCAGCATTTT.

J is TRBJ1-1 and V is TRBV7-2; D is unresolved. This CDR3 contains 14 residues. CDR1 is SGHTA, CDR2 FQGNSA, per germline. V was shortened by 4 bases and J by 2 bases, with 11 bases between the two germline ends. CDR3 DNA sequence: TGTGCCAGCAGCTCCAAAGCAGGAAACACTGAAGCTTTCTTT. This codes for CASSSKAGNTEAFF. The full variable domain, its missing parts supplied by reference TRBV7-2 and TRBJ1-1, is GAGVSQSPSNKVTEKGKDVELRCDPISGHTALYWYRQSLGQGLEFLIYFQGNSAPDKSGLPSDRFSAERTGGSVSTLTIQRTQQEDSAVYLCASSSKAGNTEAFFGQGTRLTVV.

Worth noting for this clone: At one of its ends the junction is not consistent with the germline gene, which may arise from a read error. Other DNA sequences within the sample encode an identical CDR3. The chain employs TRBV27 and TRBJ1-4, with a tentative D call TRBD1 (6 bases). Germline CDR1 is MNHEY and CDR2 is SMNVEV (reference sequence). This CDR3 spans 21 amino acids. The DNA of the CDR3 is TGCGCCAGCAGTTTTGGATATCCGGGGGGCGGGGGGTCGAGGAACGATGAAAAACTGTTTTTT. Translation: CASSFGYPGGGGSRNDEKLFF. The entire variable domain, with the rest obtained from reference TRBV27 and TRBJ1-4, is as follows: EAQVTQNPRYLITVTGKKLTVTCSQNMNHEYMSWYRQDPGLGLRQIYYSMNVEVTDKGDVPEGYKVSRKEKRNFPLILESPSPNQTSLYFCASSFGYPGGGGSRNDEKLFFGSGTQLSVL.

The chain has TRBV11-3 and TRBJ2-5; D is ambiguous. Germline V gene data show CDR1 as SGHNT and CDR2 as YENEEA. The CDR3 totals 13 residues. The V end lost 1 base, the J end lost 5 bases, and 8 bases lay between the germline ends. The CDR3 sequence: CASSLGPQETQYF. The CDR3, as DNA: TGTGCCAGCAGCTTAGGGCCTCAGGAGACCCAGTACTTC.

This sequence joins TRBV7-3 and TRBJ2-2; D unresolved. CDR3 length: 16 amino acids. CDR1 is SGHTA and CDR2 is FQGTGA in the germline V gene. V was trimmed by 5 bases and J by 2 bases, leaving 15 bases between them. The CDR3 DNA sequence: TGTGCCAGCAGCCCAACAGCCCCTTCAAACACCGGGGAGCTGTTTTTT. It yields the protein CASSPTAPSNTGELFF.

The CDR3 sequence is CASSPAGDSPLHF. CDR3 DNA sequence: TGTGCCAGCTCACCGGCAGGGGATTCACCCCTCCACTTT. The V call is TRBV18, the J call TRBJ1-6; weak D call: TRBD1 (6 bases). Germline-derived CDR1 and CDR2 are KGHSH and LQKENI. V lost 3 bases to trimming and J lost 8 bases, with 8 bases between them. The CDR3 is 13 amino acids.

The gene calls are TRBV6-1 and TRBJ2-7; no clear D. CDR1 is MNHNS and CDR2 is SASEGT in the germline V gene. The CDR3 extends over 13 amino acids. The V end was cut by 2 bases, the J end by 1 base, with 6 bases between. This chain's CDR3 is CASSEPQSYEQYF. The CDR3 bases are TGTGCCAGCAGTGAACCCCAATCCTACGAGCAGTACTTC.

This chain connects TRBV30 to TRBJ2-7; D ambiguous. CDR3 size: 12 residues. Germline CDR1 GTSNPN, CDR2 SVGIG (reference sequence). Between the trimmed V and J ends, which lost 2 bases and 3 bases, there was a span of 8 bases. CDR3 bases: TGTGCCTGGAGTCGCGCCAACTACGAGCAGTACGTC. Protein: CAWSRANYEQYV.

In DNA form, the CDR3 reads TGTGCCAGCTCACCTCCACAGGGTAGGAGCTCCTACGAGCAGTACTTC. Translating it yields CASSPPQGRSSYEQYF. The chain recombines TRBV18 with TRBJ2-7; weak D call: TRBD1 (6 bases). Germline-derived CDR1 and CDR2 are KGHSH and LQKENI. The V end was cut by 3 bases, the J end by 0 bases, with 15 bases between. This CDR3 is built from 16 residues. Complete variable domain (other parts from reference TRBV18 and TRBJ2-7): NAGVMQNPRHLVRRRGQEARLRCSPMKGHSHVYWYRQLPEEGLKFMVYLQKENIIDESGMPKERFSAEFPKEGPSILRIQQVVRGDSAAYFCASSPPQGRSSYEQYFGPGTRLTVT.

The rearrangement links TRBV4-3 to TRBJ2-1; 13 bases align to TRBD2. CDR1 is LGHNA and CDR2 is YSLEER in the germline V gene. The CDR3 contains 21 residues. Unmatched junction bases numbered 20, after V lost 5 bases and J lost 4 bases. CDR3 sequence reads: CASSKGQTGTSGNPIYNEQFF. The CDR3 nucleotides are TGCGCCAGCAGCAAGGGTCAAACTGGGACTAGCGGGAATCCGATATACAATGAGCAGTTCTTC.

The chain carries TRBV28 and TRBJ2-3; 8 nucleotides agree with TRBD1. Trimming removed 6 bases from V and 0 bases from J; junction bases left unmatched: 14. Germline V gene lookup returns CDR1 MDHEN and CDR2 SYDVKM. CDR3 length: 18 residues. The CDR3 DNA sequence: TGTGCCAGCAGCCCCCGGGACAGGCGCTCCCCTAGCACAGATACGCAGTATTTT. It codes for CASSPRDRRSPSTDTQYF.

This chain joins TRBV19 and TRBJ1-2; TRBD1 agrees at 8 bases. Per germline, CDR1 LNHDA and CDR2 SQIVND (reference sequence). The CDR3 contains 15 residues. The ends lost 4 bases at V and 0 bases at J; junction bases unmatched: 4. CDR3 sequence (DNA): TGTGCCAGTAGTACATCGACAGGGGCTAACTATGGCTACACCTTC. Translated, it gives CASSTSTGANYGYTF.

V is TRBV27 and J is TRBJ2-4; D perhaps matches TRBD2 (5 bases). V was trimmed by 2 bases and J by 0 bases, leaving 5 bases between them. Germline V gene sequence: CDR1 MNHEY, CDR2 SMNVEV (reference sequence). CDR3 length: 14 residues. CDR3 bases: TGTGCCAGCAGTTTAGGGAGAGCCAAAAACATTCAGTACTTC. Residues: CASSLGRAKNIQYF.

This chain joins TRBV5-1 and TRBJ2-7; 8 positions agree with TRBD2. Unmatched junction bases numbered 2, after V lost 0 bases and J lost 0 bases. The CDR3 is 15 amino acids. In germline, CDR1 is SGHRS, CDR2 YFSETQ. The CDR3 DNA follows: TGCGCCAGCAGCTTGGTGAGCGGGAGCTCCTACGAGCAGTACTTC. The encoded protein is CASSLVSGSSYEQYF.